The source of this TCR beta chain is a study of regulatory T cells in long-lasting Graves disease. Germline V gives CDR1 DFQATT, CDR2 SNEGSKA (reference sequence). CDR3 size: 12 residues. Trimming left V 6 bases short and J 6 bases short, with 14 bases between. This clonotype turned up a few times. According to the study, TCR beta libraries were built with iRepertoire HTBI primers and CDR3-region Arm-PCR. A single record per CDR3 protein comes from TCRdb applying MiXCR to the multiplex PCR reads. The sample lists under 700,000 distinct CDR3 sequences; about 16% were seen once. Time point defined: newly diagnosed GD, antithyroid drugs for less than 3 months. Isolated PBMC RNA provided the starting material for the TCR library. A further study also used this sample, focusing on T cells in Graves' hyperthyroidism and ophthalmopathy. Per that study: From stable hyperthyroidism, ophthalmopathy was set apart by a 13 V-J model.

The genes are TRBV20-1 and TRBJ1-1, with D perhaps TRBD1 (6 bases). This TCR was sampled from a middle-aged woman with Graves disease. The starting material was peripheral blood mononuclear cells (PBMCs), obtained at new diagnosis, from a patient treated with antithyroid drugs. CDR3 residues: CSAIQGLSEAFF. As DNA, the CDR3 is TGCAGTGCCATACAGGGTTTATCTGAAGCTTTCTTT.